One sample yielded the 19 T cell receptor beta chains listed below, sequenced in a study of vaccination and CD4 T cells after COVID-19. This sample's treatment: approximately nine-day PBMC culture with coronavirus spike peptide pools or control peptides (ViraFEST assay). Oncomine TCR Beta short-read sequencing was applied to DNA from cultured CD4+ T cells. TCRdb re-derived calls from the PCR reads in MiXCR, one entry per CDR3 protein. Counted here are fewer than 15,000 distinct CDR3 sequences, approximately 80% occurring once; the ten biggest clones make up roughly a tenth. Their antigen targets remain unknown. The sequenced sample was CD4+ T cells from blood, cultured in vitro. The receptors derive from a human donor who had recovered from COVID-19.

This clonotype was counted between two and nine times. V and J are TRBV27 and TRBJ2-5, with D possibly called TRBD1 or TRBD2 (5 bases each). CDR1 is MNHEY, CDR2 SMNVEV, per germline (reference sequence). Trimming removed 5 bases at V and 4 bases at J, with 14 bases between. The CDR3 runs 14 residues. This CDR3 reads CASSLQGAGETQYF. CDR3 nucleotide sequence: TGTGCCAGCAGTCTCCAGGGCGCGGGAGAGACCCAGTACTTC.

V usage is TRBV20-1 and J usage is TRBJ2-7; D perhaps matches TRBD1 (6 bases). The CDR3 is 16 amino acids. The ends were cut back, 4 bases at V and 3 bases at J, with 22 bases in the middle. Germline V lookup: CDR1 DFQATT, CDR2 SNEGSKA (reference sequence). The DNA of the CDR3 is TGCAGTGCTATTCCTCTGCACAGGGTAACAGGCTACGAGCAGTACTTC. It is translated as CSAIPLHRVTGYEQYF.

The chain joins TRBV5-6 to TRBJ2-7; 9 positions match TRBD2. The V and J ends lost 0 bases and 2 bases, in that order; junction bases with no gene match: 3. The CDR3 covers 15 residues. The germline gives CDR1 SGHDT, CDR2 YYEEEE. The chain's CDR3 is CASSLEGLAPYEQYF. The CDR3 nucleotides read TGTGCCAGCAGCTTGGAGGGACTAGCACCCTACGAGCAGTACTTC. Complete variable domain (other parts from reference TRBV5-6 and TRBJ2-7): DAGVTQSPTHLIKTRGQQVTLRCSPKSGHDTVSWYQQALGQGPQFIFQYYEEEERQRGNFPDRFSGHQFPNYSSELNVNALLLGDSALYLCASSLEGLAPYEQYFGPGTRLTVT.

The chain carries TRBV6-2 or TRBV6-3 and TRBJ2-3; no reliable D call. Germline CDR1 is MNHEY and CDR2 is SVGEGT. The CDR3 spans 14 residues. V was pared by 6 bases and J by 1 base, with 11 bases between. The CDR3 DNA reads TGTGCCAGCAGACCAGACATAGGCACAGATACGCAGTATTTT. Protein: CASRPDIGTDTQYF.

CDR3 bases: TGTGCCAGCTCGCATACATCAGAGCCCTATGGCTACACCTTC. The encoded protein is CASSHTSEPYGYTF. This chain links TRBV18 with TRBJ1-2, with unresolved D. The germline CDR1 and CDR2 sequences are KGHSH and LQKENI. V was cut by 6 bases and J by 4 bases, with 15 bases left in between. This CDR3 contains 14 residues.

The sample holds a few counts of this clonotype. The CDR3 region is CASSERGGANTGELFF. In DNA form, the CDR3 reads TGTGCCAGCAGTGAAAGGGGGGGCGCGAACACCGGGGAGCTGTTTTTT. The chain is built from TRBV6-1 and TRBJ2-2, with a possible D match to TRBD2 (7 bases). V was cut by 2 bases and J by 0 bases, with 10 bases left in between. Germline assignment: CDR1 MNHNS and CDR2 SASEGT. The CDR3 consists of 16 residues.

This sequence joins TRBV27 and TRBJ1-2; 8 bases are shared with TRBD1. The length of the CDR3 is 15 residues. Germline V gene lookup returns CDR1 MNHEY and CDR2 SMNVEV (reference sequence). The V segment lost 5 bases and the J segment 1 base; nucleotides outside the gene matches: 6. CDR3 protein: CASSPYGQGNYGYTF. In DNA form, the CDR3 reads TGTGCCAGCAGTCCGTATGGACAGGGTAACTATGGCTACACCTTC.

The rearrangement uses TRBV7-8 and TRBJ1-5; no firm D call. In germline, CDR1 is SGHVS, CDR2 FQNEAQ. Trimming stripped 3 bases from V and 7 bases from J, with 10 bases between. The length of the CDR3 is 13 residues. The CDR3 coding sequence is TGTGCCAGCAGCTTCGGGCAGGTCCAGCCCCAGCATTTT. Amino acids: CASSFGQVQPQHF.

The J gene is TRBJ2-7, the V gene TRBV20-1, with D tentatively TRBD2 (6 bases). Germline loops: CDR1 DFQATT, CDR2 SNEGSKA (reference sequence). Trimming left V 3 bases short and J 2 bases short, with 17 bases between. The CDR3 extends over 15 amino acids. DNA of the CDR3: TGCAGTGCTAGGGGAGGTAGCGTCGCCACCTACGAGCAGTACTTC. This encodes CSARGGSVATYEQYF.

The chain combines TRBV7-2 with TRBJ2-5, with a possible D match to TRBD1 (6 bases). Per germline, CDR1 SGHTA and CDR2 FQGNSA. The CDR3 has 15 amino acids. The V gene lost 4 bases and the J gene lost 1 base, with 13 bases spanning the gap. CDR3 nucleotide sequence: TGTGCCAGCAGCTCCCCGACAGGACTCCAAGAGACCCAGTACTTC. Translating it yields CASSSPTGLQETQYF.

The rearrangement joins TRBV19 to TRBJ1-2; D possibly corresponds to TRBD1 (5 bases). CDR3 length: 12 residues. Trimming pared 7 bases from V and 3 bases from J, leaving 9 bases between. Germline-derived CDR1 and CDR2 are LNHDA and SQIVND (reference sequence). DNA of the CDR3: TGTGCCAGTATGGAACAGGACTATGGCTACACCTTC. The encoded protein is CASMEQDYGYTF.

This chain uses TRBV20-1 with TRBJ1-6, with D possibly being TRBD1 (6 bases). Trimming took off 2 bases at V and 10 bases at J, with 18 bases between the two ends. CDR3 size: 15 residues. Germline lookup yields CDR1 DFQATT and CDR2 SNEGSKA (reference sequence). CDR3 in amino acids: CSARSGGPGKSPLHF. The CDR3 DNA follows: TGCAGTGCTAGATCGGGGGGGCCGGGGAAATCACCCCTCCACTTT.

This clonotype was observed once. This sequence joins TRBV2 and TRBJ1-2, with a possible D match to TRBD1 (6 bases). Germline V gives CDR1 SNHLY, CDR2 FYNNEI. This CDR3 is 13 amino acids long. Trimming took 4 bases from V and 5 from J, leaving 11 bases between them. The CDR3 nucleotides are TGTGCCAGCAGTGGTGGCAGGGGTTATGGCTACACCTTC. Amino acids: CASSGGRGYGYTF.

V is TRBV18 and J is TRBJ1-1, with TRBD1 identical over 8 bases. CDR1 is KGHSH and CDR2 is LQKENI in the germline V gene. The CDR3 loop spans 15 amino acids. V shed 3 bases and J 1 base; nucleotides not matched to a gene: 4. Here the CDR3 reads CASSPEGTGNTEAFF. CDR3 nucleotide sequence: TGTGCCAGCTCACCGGAGGGGACAGGGAACACTGAAGCTTTCTTT.

This chain connects TRBV7-9 to TRBJ2-2; 7 bases agree with TRBD1. The CDR3 runs to 17 residues. Per germline, CDR1 SEHNR and CDR2 FQNEAQ (reference sequence). V lost 8 bases to trimming and J lost 2 bases; unmatched junction nucleotides: 14. The CDR3 loop is CASPQLLGGGNTGELFF. The CDR3 DNA reads as TGTGCCAGCCCTCAACTCCTAGGGGGCGGAAACACCGGGGAGCTGTTTTTT.

The V call is TRBV5-4, the J call TRBJ2-3, with a weak D call TRBD2 (5 bases). The V gene lost 1 base and the J gene lost 0 bases, with 15 bases spanning the gap. Germline values: CDR1 SGHNT, CDR2 YYREEE (reference sequence). This CDR3 region has 17 residues. The CDR3 region has the DNA TGTGCCAGCAGCTTGAGAAGCGGAGGCCCTAGCACAGATACGCAGTATTTT. Protein sequence: CASSLRSGGPSTDTQYF.

The chain recombines TRBV24-1 with TRBJ2-2, with 8 bases identical to TRBD1. There are 18 residues in the CDR3. V gave up 2 bases and J gave up 1 base; unmatched junction bases: 8. From germline, CDR1 is KGHDR and CDR2 SFDVKD. The CDR3 coding sequence is TGTGCCACCAGTGATTACTCAGGACAGGGACGGAACACCGGGGAGCTGTTTTTT. This encodes CATSDYSGQGRNTGELFF.

V and J are TRBV11-2 and TRBJ2-7; TRBD2 is a possible D gene (6 bases). Germline V gives CDR1 SGHAT, CDR2 FQNNGV. CDR3 length equals 14 residues. V dropped 6 bases and J dropped 2 bases, with 14 bases sitting between them. The CDR3 is CASRGGTWAYEQYF. In nucleotides, the CDR3 is TGTGCCAGCAGGGGCGGGACTTGGGCCTACGAGCAGTACTTC.

The chain employs TRBV5-4 and TRBJ1-5; 7 nucleotides align to TRBD1. Trimming removed 0 bases from V and 6 bases from J; junction bases left unmatched: 6. The CDR3 sequence is 15 residues long. Germline V CDR1 and CDR2: SGHNT, YYREEE (reference sequence). CDR3 nucleotide sequence: TGTGCCAGCAGCTTGGACAGGGGAGAGGGTCAGCCCCAGCATTTT. Translation gives CASSLDRGEGQPQHF.